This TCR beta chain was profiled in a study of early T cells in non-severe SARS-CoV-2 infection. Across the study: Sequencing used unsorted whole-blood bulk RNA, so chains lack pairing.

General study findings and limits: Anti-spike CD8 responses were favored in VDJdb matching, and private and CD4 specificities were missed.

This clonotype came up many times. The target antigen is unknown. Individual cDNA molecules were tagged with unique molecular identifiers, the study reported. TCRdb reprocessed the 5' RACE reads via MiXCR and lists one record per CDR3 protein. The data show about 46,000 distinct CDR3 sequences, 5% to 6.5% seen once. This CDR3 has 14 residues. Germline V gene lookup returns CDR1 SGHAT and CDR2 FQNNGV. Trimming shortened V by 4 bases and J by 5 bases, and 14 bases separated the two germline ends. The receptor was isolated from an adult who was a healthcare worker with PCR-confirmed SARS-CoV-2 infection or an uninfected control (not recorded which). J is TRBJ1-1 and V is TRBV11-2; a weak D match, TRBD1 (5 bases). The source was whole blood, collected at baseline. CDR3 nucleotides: TGTGCCAGCAGCTACCGGTCGGGGCCGACTGAAGCTTTCTTT. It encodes CASSYRSGPTEAFF.